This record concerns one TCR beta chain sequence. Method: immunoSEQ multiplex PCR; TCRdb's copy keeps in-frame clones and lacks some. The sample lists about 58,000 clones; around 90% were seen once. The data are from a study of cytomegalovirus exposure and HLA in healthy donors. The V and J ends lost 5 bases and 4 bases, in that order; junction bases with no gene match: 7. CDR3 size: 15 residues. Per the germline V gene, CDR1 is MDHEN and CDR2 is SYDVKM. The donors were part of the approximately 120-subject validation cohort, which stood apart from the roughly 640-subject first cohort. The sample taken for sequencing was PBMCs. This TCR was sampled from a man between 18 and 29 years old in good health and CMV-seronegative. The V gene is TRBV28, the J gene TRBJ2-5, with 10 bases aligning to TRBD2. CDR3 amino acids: CASSNSGRRGETQYF. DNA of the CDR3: TGTGCCAGCAGTAATAGCGGGAGGAGAGGAGAGACCCAGTACTTC.